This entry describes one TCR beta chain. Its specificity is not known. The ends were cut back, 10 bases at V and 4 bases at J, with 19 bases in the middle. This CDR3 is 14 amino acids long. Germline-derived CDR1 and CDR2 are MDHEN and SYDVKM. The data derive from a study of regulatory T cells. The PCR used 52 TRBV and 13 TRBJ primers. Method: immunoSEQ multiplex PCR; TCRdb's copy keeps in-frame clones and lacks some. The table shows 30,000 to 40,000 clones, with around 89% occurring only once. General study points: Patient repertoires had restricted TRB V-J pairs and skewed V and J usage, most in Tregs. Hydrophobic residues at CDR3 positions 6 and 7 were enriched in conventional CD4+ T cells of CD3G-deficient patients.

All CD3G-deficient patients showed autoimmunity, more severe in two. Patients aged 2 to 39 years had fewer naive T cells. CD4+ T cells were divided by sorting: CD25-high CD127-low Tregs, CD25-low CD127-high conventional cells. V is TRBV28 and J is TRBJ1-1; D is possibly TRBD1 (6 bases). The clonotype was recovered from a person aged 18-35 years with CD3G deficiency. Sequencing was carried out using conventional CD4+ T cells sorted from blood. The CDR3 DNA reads TGTGCCACCCGGACGGGACACTTGAGCACTGAAGCTTTCTTT. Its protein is CATRTGHLSTEAFF.